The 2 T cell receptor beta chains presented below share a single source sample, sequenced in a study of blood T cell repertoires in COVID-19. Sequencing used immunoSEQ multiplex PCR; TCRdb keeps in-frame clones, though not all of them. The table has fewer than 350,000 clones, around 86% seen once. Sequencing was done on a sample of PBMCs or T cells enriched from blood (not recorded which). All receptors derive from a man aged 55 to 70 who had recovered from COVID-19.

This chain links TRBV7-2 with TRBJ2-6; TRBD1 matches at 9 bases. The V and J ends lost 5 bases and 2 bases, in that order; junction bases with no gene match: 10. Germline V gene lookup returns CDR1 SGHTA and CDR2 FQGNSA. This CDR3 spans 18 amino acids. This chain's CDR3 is CASSTQQRTGAGANVLTF. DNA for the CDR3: TGTGCCAGCAGCACACAACAGAGGACAGGGGCTGGGGCCAACGTCCTGACTTTC.

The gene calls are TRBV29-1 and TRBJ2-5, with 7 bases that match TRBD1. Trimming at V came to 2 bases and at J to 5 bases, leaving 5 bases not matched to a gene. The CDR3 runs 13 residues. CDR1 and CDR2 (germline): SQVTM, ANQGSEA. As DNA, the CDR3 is TGCAGCGTTGAACGAGGGGGCGGGGAGACCCAGTACTTC. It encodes CSVERGGGETQYF.